Below, 27 T cell receptor beta chains from the same sample are listed, as sequenced in a study of CD8 T cells in Susac syndrome. The authors reverse transcribed roughly 0.5 to 1 ug RNA with random hexamers. Via MiXCR, TCRdb re-called the immunoSEQ multiplex PCR reads, giving one row per CDR3 protein. The data hold around 130,000 distinct CDR3 sequences, with roughly 92% observed a single time. The sequenced sample consisted of CD4+ T cells from PBMCs. The receptor set was obtained from a human donor in good health.

A single count supports this clonotype. V gene TRBV7-9 combines with J gene TRBJ2-2; D is perhaps TRBD1 or TRBD2 (5 bases each). V gave up 3 bases and J gave up 2 bases, with 13 bases separating them. CDR1 is SEHNR, CDR2 FQNEAQ, per germline (reference sequence). The CDR3 has 16 amino acids. In DNA, the CDR3 is TGTGCCAGCAGCTTGGGACGGAATATCAACACCGGGGAGCTGTTTTTT. This gives the protein CASSLGRNINTGELFF.

This clonotype occurred once. The rearrangement joins TRBV5-4 to TRBJ2-3; tentatively, D is TRBD2 (5 bases). This CDR3 is built from 15 residues. CDR1 SGHNT and CDR2 YYREEE come from the germline V gene (reference sequence). The V and J ends lost 1 base and 1 base respectively, with 10 bases between them. CDR3 in DNA: TGTGCCAGCAGCTTGAAAGCGAGGGGCACAGATACGCAGTATTTT. Amino acids: CASSLKARGTDTQYF.

V is TRBV3-1 and J is TRBJ1-1; possibly TRBD1 for D (5 bases). V was shortened by 5 bases and J by 1 base, with 14 bases between the two germline ends. The CDR3 runs 15 residues. Germline V CDR1 and CDR2: LGHDT, YNNKEL (reference sequence). Written as DNA, the CDR3 is TGTGCCAGCAGCTTCGAATCCGGGACGAACACTGAAGCTTTCTTT. Its protein product is CASSFESGTNTEAFF.

The genes are TRBV28 and TRBJ2-5; a weak D match, TRBD1 (5 bases). Germline V CDR1 and CDR2: MDHEN, SYDVKM. The CDR3 runs to 14 residues. V lost 3 bases and J lost 4, with 12 bases in between. In DNA form, the CDR3 reads TGTGCCAGCAGTTTGACAGTTTCTGGAGAGACCCAGTACTTC. It yields the protein CASSLTVSGETQYF. Looking up the rest from reference TRBV28 and TRBJ2-5 gives the full variable domain: DVKVTQSSRYLVKRTGEKVFLECVQDMDHENMFWYRQDPGLGLRLIYFSYDVKMKEKGDIPEGYSVSREKKERFSLILESASTNQTSMYLCASSLTVSGETQYFGPGTRLLVL.

The rearrangement links TRBV7-2 to TRBJ1-5; D is uncertain. CDR3 length equals 14 residues. Trimming shortened V by 5 bases and J by 4 bases, and 12 bases separated the two germline ends. Germline-derived CDR1 and CDR2 are SGHTA and FQGNSA. The CDR3 reads CASSALNPNQPQHF. CDR3 in DNA: TGTGCCAGCAGCGCCCTCAATCCTAATCAGCCCCAGCATTTT.

Written as DNA, the CDR3 is TGCGCCAGCAGCCAAGGGTTAGCGTTAGAGCAGTACTTC. Protein: CASSQGLALEQYF. The rearrangement uses TRBV4-1 and TRBJ2-7; tentative D call: TRBD2 (5 bases). Germline CDR1 reads MGHRA; CDR2 reads YSYEKL. The CDR3 loop spans 13 amino acids. Trimming stripped 1 base from V and 7 bases from J, with 11 bases between.

V gene TRBV20-1 combines with J gene TRBJ2-5; 7 nucleotides align to TRBD1. CDR1 and CDR2 (germline): DFQATT, SNEGSKA (reference sequence). The CDR3 runs to 13 residues. J was trimmed by 5 bases and V by 6 bases; bases with no gene match: 9. The CDR3 region has the DNA TGCAGTGCAAAGACAGGGAAGCAGGAGACCCAGTACTTC. This encodes CSAKTGKQETQYF.

The rearrangement uses TRBV21-1 and TRBJ1-1. TRBV21-1 corresponds to a pseudogene. The CDR3 spans 14 residues. In DNA form, the CDR3 reads TGTGCCAGCAGCAGACTTTGGGTGAACACTGAAGCTTTCTTT. Translation: CASSRLWVNTEAFF.

The J gene is TRBJ2-1, the V gene TRBV20-1; D uncertain. The CDR3 extends over 14 amino acids. Germline lookup yields CDR1 DFQATT and CDR2 SNEGSKA (reference sequence). Trimming left V 2 bases short and J 6 bases short, with 14 bases between. The CDR3 is CSARRAYGGNEQFF. As DNA, the CDR3 is TGCAGTGCTAGAAGGGCCTACGGTGGCAATGAGCAGTTCTTC.

The chain couples TRBV29-1 to TRBJ1-3, with D hard to call. The CDR3 consists of 12 residues. V dropped 3 bases and J dropped 4 bases, with 7 bases sitting between them. CDR1 is SQVTM and CDR2 is ANQGSEA in the germline V gene. CDR3 bases: TGCAGCGTTGAGATGGTCGGAAACACCATATATTTT. Amino acids: CSVEMVGNTIYF.

The chain couples TRBV24-1 to TRBJ2-2; D not certain. This CDR3 comprises 14 residues. The V and J ends lost 4 bases and 1 base respectively, with 6 bases between them. CDR1 and CDR2 from the germline V gene are KGHDR and SFDVKD. The CDR3 DNA is TGTGCCACCAGTGAGGCATTGAACACCGGGGAGCTGTTTTTT. Protein product: CATSEALNTGELFF.

The CDR3 is CASSPWTGRNEQYF. CDR3 bases: TGTGCCAGCAGTCCTTGGACAGGGAGGAACGAGCAGTACTTC. The chain couples TRBV7-9 to TRBJ2-7, with TRBD1 matching over 8 bases. The V gene's germline CDR1 is SEHNR and CDR2 FQNEAQ (reference sequence). This CDR3 contains 14 residues. Trimming took 6 bases from V and 5 from J; bases not matched to a gene: 9. Filled out from reference TRBV7-9 and TRBJ2-7, the complete variable domain reads DTGVSQNPRHKITKRGQNVTFRCDPISEHNRLYWYRQTLGQGPEFLTYFQNEAQLEKSRLLSDRFSAERPKGSFSTLEIQRTEQGDSAMYLCASSPWTGRNEQYFGPGTRLTVT.

In its sample, this clonotype was seen once. The gene calls are TRBV11-2 and TRBJ2-1; D remains unclear. The CDR3 consists of 14 residues. Germline V gene sequence: CDR1 SGHAT, CDR2 FQNNGV. V lost 0 bases, J lost 4 bases, and 7 bases lay in between. The CDR3 DNA follows: TGTGCCAGCAGCTTAGATAACAGTTACAATGAGCAGTTCTTC. Translated: CASSLDNSYNEQFF.

The rearrangement joins TRBV19 to TRBJ2-3; D call uncertain. In germline, CDR1 is LNHDA, CDR2 SQIVND (reference sequence). The CDR3 spans 13 residues. Trimming cost V 8 bases and J 0 bases, with 9 bases left between them. The CDR3 loop reads CASRYSSTDTQYF. The CDR3 region has the DNA TGTGCCAGTCGTTACTCTAGCACAGATACGCAGTATTTT.

The V and J genes are TRBV19 and TRBJ2-2, with 13 positions matching TRBD2. The CDR3 totals 17 residues. CDR1 is LNHDA, CDR2 SQIVND, per germline (reference sequence). The trim removed 7 bases at V and 3 bases at J, leaving 8 bases unmatched. The CDR3 coding sequence is TGTGCCAGTACCCTACTAGCGGGAGGGCCAGACACCGGGGAGCTGTTTTTT. Translated, it gives CASTLLAGGPDTGELFF.

V is TRBV6-1 and J is TRBJ1-2; D remains unclear. The CDR3 runs to 16 residues. Germline values: CDR1 MNHNS, CDR2 SASEGT. Trimming removed 8 bases from V and 4 bases from J, with 23 bases in between. The CDR3 spells CASLSVMKGLVYGYTF. CDR3 DNA: TGTGCCAGCCTAAGTGTTATGAAGGGATTGGTCTATGGCTACACCTTC.

Points on this clonotype: The junction departs from the called germline gene at one end, perhaps through a read error. V is TRBV18 and J is TRBJ2-1; TRBD1 agrees at 7 bases. CDR1 is KGHSH and CDR2 is LQKENI in the germline V gene. CDR3 length: 12 residues. CDR3 residues: CASSPPSDRKKF. The CDR3 region has the DNA TGTGCCAGCTCACCACCTTCGGACAGGAAGAAGTTC.

The CDR3 nucleotides read TGCAGTGTTCTAAAAATGAACACTGAAGCTTTCTTT. This codes for CSVLKMNTEAFF. The chain joins TRBV20-1 to TRBJ1-1, with D unclear. This CDR3 contains 12 residues. Trimming shortened V by 7 bases and J by 0 bases, and 9 bases separated the two germline ends. Germline CDR1 is DFQATT and CDR2 is SNEGSKA (reference sequence).

CDR3 residues: CASSLTGQQNTEAFF. The CDR3 DNA sequence: TGTGCCAGCTCACTCACGGGACAGCAGAACACTGAAGCTTTCTTT. The rearrangement joins TRBV18 to TRBJ1-1; TRBD1 matches 7 bases. The CDR3 runs 15 residues. Germline assignment: CDR1 KGHSH and CDR2 LQKENI. V dropped 4 bases and J dropped 1; count of bases not matched to a gene: 6.

The gene calls are TRBV18 and TRBJ1-2; D may be TRBD1 (5 bases). V lost 2 bases, J lost 8 bases, and 9 bases lay in between. CDR3 length: 12 amino acids. In germline, CDR1 is KGHSH, CDR2 LQKENI. As DNA, the CDR3 is TGTGCCAGCTCACCAGGCAGGGAAGGCTACACCTTC. It encodes CASSPGREGYTF.

The V call is TRBV30, the J call TRBJ2-1; tentative D call: TRBD2 (5 bases). Germline V gene data show CDR1 as GTSNPN and CDR2 as SVGIG (reference sequence). V gave up 3 bases and J gave up 5 bases, with 17 bases separating them. This CDR3 contains 15 residues. The CDR3 sequence: CAWSLGLAGDNEQFF. The CDR3, as DNA: TGTGCCTGGAGCCTTGGGCTAGCTGGGGACAATGAGCAGTTCTTC.

In its sample, this clonotype was seen once. The genes are TRBV7-9 and TRBJ2-2; D not certain. This CDR3 has 12 amino acids. The germline gives CDR1 SEHNR, CDR2 FQNEAQ (reference sequence). The V end lost 5 bases, the J end lost 7 bases, and 8 bases lay between the germline ends. The CDR3 is CASSPNFGELFF. The CDR3 region has the DNA TGTGCCAGCAGCCCAAATTTCGGGGAGCTGTTTTTT.

This chain links TRBV24-1 with TRBJ1-6; no clear D. The CDR3 is made up of 13 amino acids. The ends were cut back, 6 bases at V and 7 bases at J, with 9 bases in the middle. The germline V gene encodes CDR1 KGHDR and CDR2 SFDVKD. The CDR3 is CATSNSWNSPLHF. In DNA, the CDR3 is TGTGCCACCAGTAATTCCTGGAATTCACCCCTCCACTTT.

The chain combines TRBV4-3 with TRBJ2-3; 10 bases agree with TRBD2. The V and J ends lost 1 base and 4 bases, in that order; junction bases with no gene match: 11. Per germline, CDR1 LGHNA and CDR2 YSLEER. The CDR3 has 18 residues. CDR3: CASSQAPSGRGRADTQYF. CDR3 nucleotides: TGCGCCAGCAGCCAAGCCCCTAGCGGGAGAGGGAGGGCAGATACGCAGTATTTT.

V is TRBV7-9 and J is TRBJ2-5; D is uncertain. CDR3 length equals 14 residues. Between the trimmed V and J ends, which lost 5 bases and 5 bases, there was a span of 15 bases. The germline CDR1 and CDR2 sequences are SEHNR and FQNEAQ (reference sequence). CDR3 coding DNA: TGTGCCAGCAGCGGACGTGGGTTGGGGGAGACCCAGTACTTC. This codes for CASSGRGLGETQYF.

V and J are TRBV7-2 and TRBJ2-7; D gene ambiguous. The germline V and J ends were trimmed by 5 bases and 2 bases, with 16 bases remaining between them. Germline CDR1 reads SGHTA; CDR2 reads FQGNSA. This CDR3 is 15 amino acids long. CDR3 residues: CASSPSPGDAYEQYF. The DNA for the CDR3 is TGTGCCAGCAGCCCCTCACCGGGCGACGCCTACGAGCAGTACTTC.

This sequence joins TRBV9 and TRBJ2-7, with D perhaps TRBD2 (5 bases). Trimming shortened V by 3 bases and J by 7 bases, and 14 bases separated the two germline ends. This CDR3 has 13 amino acids. Per germline, CDR1 SGDLS and CDR2 YYNGEE. CDR3: CASSGGPTGEQYF. The CDR3 nucleotides read TGTGCCAGCAGCGGCGGGCCGACGGGGGAGCAGTACTTC.